Reported below is one TCR beta chain. Under the authors' procedure: Amplification of reference gene primers provided the estimated nucleated cell counts. Libraries were prepared by immunoSEQ multiplex PCR; TCRdb keeps only in-frame clonotypes and omits some of them. V and J calls and clone size come straight from that table; D and trimming were deduced from the DNA. The data contain over 150,000 clones, roughly 89% of them singletons. This entry is derived from a study of blood T cell repertoires in COVID-19. Overall study: Samples taken during acute and convalescent COVID-19 were collected in the United States, Italy and Spain. Sources were T cells, B-cell-depleted T cells, or PBMCs; the material itself was cDNA or gDNA.

The germline CDR1 and CDR2 sequences are MGHRA and YSYEKL. The ends were cut back, 7 bases at V and 3 bases at J, with 12 bases in the middle. The CDR3 has 13 residues. The sample was peripheral blood. The receptor comes from a young woman who had recovered from COVID-19. The rearrangement joins TRBV4-1 to TRBJ1-1; D remains ambiguous. The CDR3 is CASIPAEHTEAFF. CDR3 coding DNA: TGCGCCAGCATCCCCGCGGAGCACACTGAAGCTTTCTTT.